These 18 T cell receptor beta chains share one sample of origin, sequenced in a study of cytomegalovirus exposure and HLA in healthy donors. The PCR made use of 60 Vbeta and 13 Jbeta primers. Clones were sequenced by immunoSEQ multiplex PCR, and TCRdb holds only the in-frame ones, with some missing. The repertoire holds around 140,000 clones, with about four fifths as singletons. The sample consisted of PBMCs. The receptors here all came from a woman in her late teens or twenties in good health and CMV-seropositive.

The V call is TRBV4-1, the J call TRBJ2-6; no reliable D call. This CDR3 is built from 14 residues. From germline, CDR1 is MGHRA and CDR2 YSYEKL. The V end lost 4 bases, the J end lost 4 bases, and 8 bases lay between the germline ends. The CDR3 DNA is TGCGCCAGCAGCCTTCGTTCCGGGGCCAACGTCCTGACTTTC. Translated: CASSLRSGANVLTF.

The chain uses TRBV18 and TRBJ2-5; D is uncertain. V lost 2 bases to trimming and J lost 3 bases, with 4 bases between them. The CDR3 extends over 12 amino acids. CDR1 and CDR2 (germline): KGHSH, LQKENI. The CDR3 loop reads CASSPTEETQYF. The CDR3 DNA follows: TGTGCCAGCTCACCAACAGAAGAGACCCAGTACTTC.

A word on this clone: Additional DNA sequences in this sample encode the identical CDR3. CDR3 region: CASSLAGSNQPQHF. The CDR3, as DNA: TGCGCCAGCAGCTTGGCGGGGAGCAATCAGCCCCAGCATTTT. This chain uses TRBV5-1 with TRBJ1-5; D is undetermined. The CDR3 spans 14 residues. CDR1 and CDR2 (germline): SGHRS, YFSETQ. V lost 0 bases and J 1 base, leaving 5 bases between the germline ends.

The rearrangement joins TRBV5-1 to TRBJ2-7; TRBD1 is a possible D gene (6 bases). The CDR3 totals 13 residues. Germline loops: CDR1 SGHRS, CDR2 YFSETQ. Trimming pared 4 bases from V and 3 bases from J, leaving 11 bases between. The CDR3 spells CASSLTQGYEQYF. CDR3 nucleotides: TGCGCCAGCAGCCTTACACAGGGCTACGAGCAGTACTTC.

This clone has a handful of counts. The chain links TRBV11-3 to TRBJ2-5; D ambiguous. The CDR3 totals 13 residues. Trimming stripped 2 bases from V and 5 bases from J, with 9 bases between. The V gene's germline CDR1 is SGHNT and CDR2 YENEEA. The CDR3 bases are TGTGCCAGCAGCTTATGGCAAACGGAGACCCAGTACTTC. It yields the protein CASSLWQTETQYF.

The V and J genes are TRBV2 and TRBJ1-4; tentatively, D is TRBD1 (5 bases). Trimming left V 6 bases short and J 0 bases short, with 14 bases between. This CDR3 contains 16 residues. Germline V gene lookup returns CDR1 SNHLY and CDR2 FYNNEI. The CDR3 nucleotides are TGTGCCAGCAGGGGGCCCGGCGGAGCAACTAATGAAAAACTGTTTTTT. It translates to CASRGPGGATNEKLFF.

This chain links TRBV27 with TRBJ1-2; D may be TRBD1 (6 bases). V was pared by 5 bases and J by 10 bases, with 17 bases between. CDR1 and CDR2 from the germline V gene are MNHEY and SMNVEV (reference sequence). The CDR3 is 13 residues long. The chain's CDR3 is CASSAGALLTYTF. The CDR3 DNA follows: TGTGCCAGCAGTGCGGGGGCGCTTCTTACCTACACCTTC.

This clone was recorded once. The rearrangement uses TRBV28 and TRBJ2-1; TRBD2 is a possible D gene (6 bases). Germline-derived CDR1 and CDR2 are MDHEN and SYDVKM. This CDR3 region has 15 residues. Trimming cost V 3 bases and J 7 bases, with 16 bases left between them. The CDR3 region is CASSFSGLSWNEQFF. The CDR3 DNA reads as TGTGCCAGCAGTTTTTCGGGACTCTCTTGGAATGAGCAGTTCTTC.

V usage is TRBV5-4 and J usage is TRBJ2-2; 9 positions agree with TRBD2. J was trimmed by 6 bases and V by 1 base; bases with no gene match: 10. The CDR3 consists of 17 residues. CDR1 and CDR2 from the germline V gene are SGHNT and YYREEE (reference sequence). The CDR3 nucleotides are TGTGCCAGCAGCTTGCTGGCGGGGGGGCCGGTGGCCGGGGAGCTGTTTTTT. This translates into CASSLLAGGPVAGELFF.

The chain links TRBV11-2 to TRBJ2-7; 7 nucleotides match TRBD1. This CDR3 has 14 residues. In germline, CDR1 is SGHAT, CDR2 FQNNGV. V lost 1 base to trimming and J lost 2 bases; unmatched junction nucleotides: 2. The CDR3 sequence: CASSLARGTYEQYF. DNA of the CDR3: TGTGCCAGCAGCTTAGCCAGGGGGACCTACGAGCAGTACTTC. Full variable domain (outside the CDR3, taken from reference TRBV11-2 and TRBJ2-7): EAGVAQSPRYKIIEKRQSVAFWCNPISGHATLYWYQQILGQGPKLLIQFQNNGVVDDSQLPKDRFSAERLKGVDSTLKIQPAKLEDSAVYLCASSLARGTYEQYFGPGTRLTVT.

Only one count was recorded for this clone. The chain links TRBV9 to TRBJ2-7; D is uncertain. The CDR3 totals 14 residues. Germline CDR1 and CDR2: SGDLS and YYNGEE. V was cut by 1 base and J by 0 bases, with 8 bases left in between. This CDR3 is CASSVSANSYEQYF. The CDR3 DNA reads TGTGCCAGCAGCGTATCAGCGAACTCCTACGAGCAGTACTTC.

This clone has only one observation. The chain has TRBV4-3 and TRBJ1-4; D unresolved. The CDR3 contains 17 residues. The V gene's germline CDR1 is LGHNA and CDR2 YSLEER. The V end lost 2 bases, the J end lost 4 bases, and 17 bases lay between the germline ends. The CDR3 DNA reads TGCGCCAGCAGCCAACACCAAGCAGGCCTAAATAATGAAAAACTGTTTTTT. It is translated as CASSQHQAGLNNEKLFF.

V usage is TRBV6-5 and J usage is TRBJ1-1; 11 nucleotides line up with TRBD1. Per germline, CDR1 MNHEY and CDR2 SVGAGI. Trimming cost V 6 bases and J 1 base; bases outside gene matches: 4. This CDR3 has 15 residues. The CDR3 nucleotides are TGTGCCAGCAGGGACAGGGGGCTCCAGAACACTGAAGCTTTCTTT. Protein sequence: CASRDRGLQNTEAFF.

This clone showed up just a few times. The chain carries TRBV5-5 and TRBJ2-5, with 10 nucleotides matching TRBD2. CDR3 length: 16 amino acids. V lost 0 bases, J lost 4 bases, and 6 bases stayed unmatched. Germline lookup yields CDR1 SGHKS and CDR2 YYEKEE (reference sequence). CDR3 protein: CASSLGGLALSETQYF. Written as DNA, the CDR3 is TGTGCCAGCAGCTTGGGGGGACTAGCGCTGTCAGAGACCCAGTACTTC.

The rearrangement joins TRBV9 to TRBJ1-6; the D gene is possibly TRBD1 (5 bases). The CDR3 loop spans 14 amino acids. Trimming removed 2 bases at V and 8 bases at J, with 11 bases between. CDR1 is SGDLS, CDR2 YYNGEE, per germline. The CDR3 region is CASSVGTYDSPLHF. CDR3 DNA sequence: TGTGCCAGCAGCGTGGGGACTTATGATTCACCCCTCCACTTT.

V and J are TRBV7-6 and TRBJ2-7, with 7 positions matching TRBD2. With 1 base clipped from V and 4 bases from J, the junction kept 4 bases outside the gene matches. Germline assignment: CDR1 SGHVS and CDR2 FNYEAQ. The CDR3 is made up of 14 amino acids. DNA for the CDR3: TGTGCCAGCAGCTTAGGCGGGGGAATTTACGAGCAGTACTTC. Its protein is CASSLGGGIYEQYF.

The V and J genes are TRBV19 and TRBJ2-1, with 9 bases fitting TRBD2. The ends lost 5 bases at V and 10 bases at J; junction bases unmatched: 6. There are 13 residues in the CDR3. Germline lookup yields CDR1 LNHDA and CDR2 SQIVND (reference sequence). The CDR3 spells CASSFPSGNEQFF. CDR3 DNA sequence: TGTGCCAGTAGTTTTCCTAGCGGGAACGAGCAGTTCTTC.

This chain uses TRBV2 with TRBJ1-5; no clear D. The CDR3 has 15 amino acids. Germline values: CDR1 SNHLY, CDR2 FYNNEI. V was clipped by 5 bases and J by 3 bases, with 14 bases between them. The CDR3 sequence: CASSPLVFVNQPQHF. DNA of the CDR3: TGTGCCAGCAGTCCCCTAGTCTTCGTCAATCAGCCCCAGCATTTT.